This TCR beta chain is from a study of shared clonotypes between healthy human individuals. The V end was cut by 7 bases, the J end by 0 bases, with 15 bases between. Germline V gene sequence: CDR1 SGHRS, CDR2 YFSETQ. This CDR3 spans 15 amino acids. This clone was picked up one time. The naive CD8 population came from CD45RO-negative cells selected for CCR7, without terminally differentiated effector memory CD45RA+ cells. TCRdb's table, derived via immunoSEQ multiplex PCR, lists solely in-frame clones and lacks some. The table lists roughly 2.1 million clones, about 92% of them singletons, with 1.5% to 2% in the top ten.

The gene calls are TRBV5-1 and TRBJ2-3; D is possibly TRBD2 (6 bases). Sequencing used naive CD8+ T cells from PBMCs. The receptor was isolated from a man between 18 and 29 years old in good health. Some clones in this sample may be carry-over from other donors' samples. The CDR3 protein is CASAPGTSSTDTQYF. The CDR3 nucleotides read TGCGCCAGCGCACCTGGGACTTCTAGCACAGATACGCAGTATTTT.